The 7 T cell receptor beta chains listed next were all sequenced from one sample in a study of blood T cell repertoires in COVID-19. Libraries were prepared by immunoSEQ multiplex PCR; TCRdb keeps only in-frame clonotypes and omits some of them. The table has 320,000 or so clones, about 85% seen once. Sequences were obtained from PBMCs or T cells enriched from blood (not recorded which). The receptor set was obtained from a woman aged 25-40 years who had been exposed to COVID-19.

This clone was seen only a few times. The rearrangement uses TRBV9 and TRBJ1-6, with a tentative D call TRBD1 (5 bases). The germline V gene has CDR1 SGDLS and CDR2 YYNGEE. This CDR3 spans 13 amino acids. V was clipped by 7 bases and J by 5 bases, with 10 bases between them. The CDR3 sequence is CASGAHDNSPLHF. The CDR3 DNA reads as TGTGCCAGCGGGGCACACGATAATTCACCCCTCCACTTT.

The chain joins TRBV27 to TRBJ2-7, with D uncertain. CDR3 length equals 11 residues. The V end was cut by 7 bases, the J end by 0 bases, with 4 bases between. CDR1 and CDR2 (germline): MNHEY, SMNVEV (reference sequence). The CDR3 coding sequence is TGTGCCAGCACCTCCTCCTACGAGCAGTACTTC. This gives the protein CASTSSYEQYF.

This chain connects TRBV5-6 to TRBJ1-2, with 7 bases aligning to TRBD1. There are 16 residues in the CDR3. Germline CDR1 is SGHDT and CDR2 is YYEEEE. V was clipped by 1 base and J by 1 base; unmatched bases: 7. Here the CDR3 reads CASSLRRTGFNYGYTF. CDR3 nucleotide sequence: TGTGCCAGCAGCTTGCGCAGGACAGGATTTAACTATGGCTACACCTTC.

The sample holds a few counts of this clone. Within the sample, other DNA sequences also encode this same CDR3. V usage is TRBV4-3 and J usage is TRBJ1-5; no firm D call. This CDR3 is built from 13 residues. Germline V gene sequence: CDR1 LGHNA, CDR2 YSLEER. Trimming stripped 0 bases from V and 6 bases from J, with 6 bases between. CDR3 in amino acids: CASSQEVGQPQHF. The CDR3 bases are TGCGCCAGCAGCCAAGAAGTCGGTCAGCCCCAGCATTTT.

This clone came up a few times. CDR3 residues: CASSDGDRVAQPQHF. The CDR3 coding sequence is TGTGCCAGCAGTGATGGGGACAGGGTGGCTCAGCCCCAGCATTTT. The chain combines TRBV6-1 with TRBJ1-5; 9 bases are a match to TRBD1. Germline V gene lookup returns CDR1 MNHNS and CDR2 SASEGT. The CDR3 is made up of 15 amino acids. V shed 3 bases and J 6 bases; nucleotides not matched to a gene: 6.

The rearrangement joins TRBV2 to TRBJ1-6, with 9 nucleotides matching TRBD1. V shed 5 bases and J 10 bases; nucleotides not matched to a gene: 9. The CDR3 length is 15 residues. Germline V gene lookup returns CDR1 SNHLY and CDR2 FYNNEI. CDR3 DNA: TGTGCCAGCAGTCCCCGGGACAGGGTCAGATCACCCCTCCACTTT. Its translation is CASSPRDRVRSPLHF.

The rearrangement links TRBV7-2 to TRBJ2-7; D is possibly TRBD2 (5 bases). Trimming stripped 5 bases from V and 2 bases from J, with 16 bases between. Looked up from germline, CDR1 is SGHTA and CDR2 is FQGNSA. The CDR3 runs to 15 residues. CDR3 amino acids: CASSLNWRVTYEQYF. The CDR3 DNA reads as TGTGCCAGCAGCCTCAATTGGCGGGTTACCTACGAGCAGTACTTC.